One sample yielded the 27 T cell receptor beta chains listed below, sequenced in a study of T-cell reconstitution after alpha-beta-depleted transplantation in children. Unique molecular identifiers were built into the TCRbeta library. TCRdb analysed the PCR reads with MiXCR anew, one entry per CDR3 protein. The repertoire holds roughly 350,000 distinct CDR3 sequences, with about 9.4% as singletons. Sequenced here: PBMCs from the stem cell graft donor, sampled from the stem cell graft. The receptor source for this set is a human donor who donated a stem cell graft to a child with acute lymphoblastic leukemia.

This clonotype has only a few counts. J is TRBJ1-5 and V is TRBV20-1; perhaps TRBD1 as D (5 bases). Per germline, CDR1 DFQATT and CDR2 SNEGSKA (reference sequence). There are 13 residues in the CDR3. The V and J ends lost 0 bases and 6 bases respectively, with 9 bases between them. This chain's CDR3 is CSARDRRGQPQHF. In DNA, the CDR3 is TGCAGTGCTAGAGATAGGAGGGGTCAGCCCCAGCATTTT.

A few counts support this clonotype. The chain couples TRBV18 to TRBJ2-5, with a tentative D call TRBD2 (6 bases). CDR3 length: 14 residues. Trimming shortened V by 3 bases and J by 5 bases, and 13 bases separated the two germline ends. Germline-derived CDR1 and CDR2 are KGHSH and LQKENI. CDR3 sequence reads: CASSPGLARETQYF. CDR3 in DNA: TGTGCCAGCTCACCGGGACTCGCCCGGGAGACCCAGTACTTC.

This clonotype was picked up many times. The gene calls are TRBV7-3 and TRBJ1-1; tentative D call: TRBD1 (5 bases). Germline assignment: CDR1 SGHTA and CDR2 FQGTGA. Trimming removed 1 base at V and 8 bases at J, with 14 bases between. The CDR3 extends over 14 amino acids. For the CDR3, the DNA is TGTGCCAGCAGCTTAAGCCCTTCGGGGCCCGAAGCTTTCTTT. As protein: CASSLSPSGPEAFF.

In the case of this clonotype: One base away lies a much larger clone, so this may be a sequencing read error. The chain couples TRBV5-8 to TRBJ2-5; 11 positions match TRBD2. The germline CDR1 and CDR2 sequences are SGHTS and YDEGEE. This CDR3 is built from 16 residues. Trimming cost V 4 bases and J 2 bases; bases outside gene matches: 7. CDR3 nucleotide sequence: TGTGCCAGCAGCCCATGGACTAGCGGGCAACAAGAGACCCAGTACTTC. Translating it yields CASSPWTSGQQETQYF. Variable domain in full (rest from reference TRBV5-8 and TRBJ2-5): EAGVTQSPTHLIKTRGQQATLRCSPISGHTSVYWYQQALGLGLQFLLWYDEGEERNRGNFPPRFSGRQFPNYSSELNVNALELEDSALYLCASSPWTSGQQETQYFGPGTRLLVL.

This clonotype came up many times. The chain employs TRBV4-2 and TRBJ2-4, with 7 bases that match TRBD2. The V segment lost 3 bases and the J segment 4 bases; nucleotides outside the gene matches: 0. From germline, CDR1 is LGHNA and CDR2 YNFKEQ. The CDR3 spans 13 residues. DNA of the CDR3: TGTGCCAGCAGCCACGGGGGGAAAAACATTCAGTACTTC. Residues: CASSHGGKNIQYF.

This clonotype was observed a few times. The chain employs TRBV9 and TRBJ1-5; 10 bases are a match to TRBD1. V was pared by 0 bases and J by 6 bases, with 3 bases of the junction left unmatched. The CDR3 sequence is 15 residues long. Germline V gives CDR1 SGDLS, CDR2 YYNGEE. This CDR3 reads CASSVGGTGAQPQHF. The CDR3 DNA sequence: TGTGCCAGCAGCGTAGGGGGGACAGGGGCTCAGCCCCAGCATTTT.

The chain joins TRBV7-2 to TRBJ2-5; 9 positions match TRBD2. Per the germline V gene, CDR1 is SGHTA and CDR2 is FQGNSA. With 1 base clipped from V and 4 bases from J, the junction kept 10 bases outside the gene matches. The CDR3 runs to 17 residues. CDR3: CASSLVGSGRPRETQYF. Here the CDR3 DNA reads TGTGCCAGCAGCTTAGTTGGTAGCGGGAGACCAAGAGAGACCCAGTACTTC. Combining the CDR3 with reference TRBV7-2 and TRBJ2-5 gives the whole variable domain GAGVSQSPSNKVTEKGKDVELRCDPISGHTALYWYRQSLGQGLEFLIYFQGNSAPDKSGLPSDRFSAERTGGSVSTLTIQRTQQEDSAVYLCASSLVGSGRPRETQYFGPGTRLLVL.

This clonotype has more than one count but fewer than ten. The J gene is TRBJ2-1, the V gene TRBV30; 8 bases agree with TRBD1. The germline gives CDR1 GTSNPN, CDR2 SVGIG (reference sequence). J was trimmed by 9 bases and V by 8 bases; bases with no gene match: 15. The CDR3 covers 14 residues. The CDR3 region has the DNA TGTGCCGGAAACGACAGGGGAGCCTGGTTTGAGCAGTTCTTC. It encodes CAGNDRGAWFEQFF.

This clonotype has more than one count but fewer than ten. The chain carries TRBV4-2 and TRBJ2-5; a possible D gene is TRBD1 (6 bases). With 4 bases removed from V and 4 bases from J, the gap between germline ends came to 25 bases. The CDR3 is 18 amino acids. From germline, CDR1 is LGHNA and CDR2 YNFKEQ. CDR3: CASSPLPSRGERRETQYF. CDR3 DNA: TGTGCCAGCAGCCCATTGCCTAGCAGGGGAGAGAGGCGAGAGACCCAGTACTTC.

This clonotype was detected many times. The chain recombines TRBV6-5 with TRBJ2-7; no firm D call. The germline V and J ends were trimmed by 0 bases and 3 bases, with 9 bases remaining between them. This CDR3 has 14 residues. The V gene's germline CDR1 is MNHEY and CDR2 SVGAGI. CDR3 amino acids: CASSYSEHFYEQYF. DNA for the CDR3: TGTGCCAGCAGTTACTCGGAACACTTCTACGAGCAGTACTTC.

This chain joins TRBV18 and TRBJ1-2, with D unclear. Trimming cost V 2 bases and J 0 bases, with 13 bases left between them. Germline values: CDR1 KGHSH, CDR2 LQKENI. CDR3 size: 16 residues. The DNA for the CDR3 is TGTGCCAGCTCACCATTCGGGCAGAGATCTAACTATGGCTACACCTTC. This encodes CASSPFGQRSNYGYTF.

The V and J genes are TRBV28 and TRBJ2-1; perhaps TRBD1 as D (5 bases). Germline V CDR1 and CDR2: MDHEN, SYDVKM. V dropped 6 bases and J dropped 3 bases, with 12 bases sitting between them. CDR3 length: 14 residues. DNA for the CDR3: TGTGCCAGCAGAGACAGACAAAGCTACAATGAGCAGTTCTTC. Encoded protein: CASRDRQSYNEQFF.

The rearrangement joins TRBV7-2 to TRBJ2-7; TRBD2 agrees at 7 bases. This CDR3 spans 16 amino acids. The ends lost 2 bases at V and 0 bases at J; junction bases unmatched: 7. Germline CDR1 and CDR2: SGHTA and FQGNSA. The CDR3 DNA sequence: TGTGCCAGCAGCTTAATTTCGACTAGCAACTCCTACGAGCAGTACTTC. Translating it yields CASSLISTSNSYEQYF.

The chain couples TRBV5-1 to TRBJ2-1, with no clear D. Trimming took off 2 bases at V and 0 bases at J, with 15 bases between the two ends. Germline V gene sequence: CDR1 SGHRS, CDR2 YFSETQ. The CDR3 extends over 17 amino acids. CDR3 DNA sequence: TGCGCCAGCAGCTTTTTTGGTAGAACCAACTCCTACAATGAGCAGTTCTTC. Protein product: CASSFFGRTNSYNEQFF.

The chain has TRBV4-3 and TRBJ2-3; D ambiguous. The CDR3 has 14 residues. Germline V CDR1 and CDR2: LGHNA, YSLEER. V was pared by 4 bases and J by 4 bases, with 12 bases between. CDR3 amino acids: CASSLSLQPDTQYF. The DNA of the CDR3 is TGCGCCAGCAGCCTTTCCCTTCAACCAGATACGCAGTATTTT.

The table lists this clonotype with many counts. The chain has TRBV4-3 and TRBJ2-2, with a tentative D call TRBD2 (5 bases). V lost 4 bases, J lost 1 base, and 10 bases lay in between. The germline CDR1 and CDR2 sequences are LGHNA and YSLEER. CDR3 length equals 15 residues. The CDR3 protein is CASSPAAGNTGELFF. The CDR3 coding sequence is TGCGCCAGCAGCCCCGCTGCGGGGAACACCGGGGAGCTGTTTTTT.

This clonotype was detected many times. The J gene is TRBJ2-5, the V gene TRBV15; D is perhaps TRBD1 or TRBD2 (6 bases each). The germline gives CDR1 LNHNV, CDR2 YYDKDF (reference sequence). This CDR3 contains 18 residues. V lost 0 bases to trimming and J lost 0 bases, with 17 bases between them. The chain's CDR3 is CATSRDLGGDKYQETQYF. The DNA for the CDR3 is TGTGCCACCAGCAGAGATCTGGGGGGCGATAAGTACCAAGAGACCCAGTACTTC.

This clonotype occurred a few times. The gene calls are TRBV5-1 and TRBJ2-2, with 8 bases aligning to TRBD2. V lost 0 bases, J lost 0 bases, and 1 base stayed unmatched. In germline, CDR1 is SGHRS, CDR2 YFSETQ. CDR3 length: 16 residues. CDR3 coding DNA: TGCGCCAGCAGCTTGGAGACTAGCGCGAACACCGGGGAGCTGTTTTTT. Translating it yields CASSLETSANTGELFF.

This clonotype was detected only a few times. The chain joins TRBV11-1 to TRBJ1-6; weak D call: TRBD1 (5 bases). From germline, CDR1 is SGHAT and CDR2 FQDESV (reference sequence). CDR3 length: 15 residues. V dropped 5 bases and J dropped 4 bases, with 12 bases sitting between them. CDR3 coding DNA: TGTGCCAGCAGCGACGACAGCGCATATAATTCACCCCTCCACTTT. Its translation: CASSDDSAYNSPLHF.

CDR3 region: CAIRLQGLNTEAFF. The CDR3 region has the DNA TGTGCCATCAGGCTACAGGGCCTCAACACTGAAGCTTTCTTT. The chain links TRBV10-3 to TRBJ1-1; a weak D match, TRBD1 (6 bases). This CDR3 spans 14 amino acids. V was clipped by 6 bases and J by 2 bases, with 13 bases between them. From germline, CDR1 is ENHRY and CDR2 SYGVKD.

This clonotype has a count of ten or more. The chain employs TRBV4-3 and TRBJ2-7; D is possibly TRBD2 (6 bases). CDR1 and CDR2 (germline): LGHNA, YSLEER. V gave up 4 bases and J gave up 2 bases, with 15 bases separating them. The CDR3 consists of 15 residues. This CDR3 reads CASSPGVADTYEQYF. The CDR3 region has the DNA TGCGCCAGCAGCCCCGGGGTAGCGGACACCTACGAGCAGTACTTC.

The chain recombines TRBV6-2 or TRBV6-3 with TRBJ2-5; no definite D call. Germline V gives CDR1 MNHEY, CDR2 SVGEGT. This CDR3 has 12 amino acids. V lost 4 bases and J lost 2, with 5 bases in between. CDR3 residues: CASSFHQETQYF. The CDR3 DNA reads as TGTGCCAGCAGTTTTCATCAAGAGACCCAGTACTTC.

This clonotype was recorded many times. The rearrangement joins TRBV4-1 to TRBJ2-7, with a weak D call TRBD2 (5 bases). From germline, CDR1 is MGHRA and CDR2 YSYEKL. Trimming removed 1 base from V and 3 bases from J, with 13 bases in between. The CDR3 consists of 15 residues. This CDR3 reads CASSQGLGVGYEQYF. CDR3 nucleotide sequence: TGCGCCAGCAGCCAAGGTCTGGGAGTAGGCTACGAGCAGTACTTC.

This clonotype was observed a few times. The chain employs TRBV14 and TRBJ2-5; D uncertain. The germline CDR1 and CDR2 sequences are SGHDN and FVKESK. CDR3 length: 13 amino acids. V lost 2 bases and J 2 bases, leaving 6 bases between the germline ends. The CDR3 spells CASSQNRQETQYF. CDR3 sequence (DNA): TGTGCCAGCAGCCAAAACAGACAAGAGACCCAGTACTTC.

The sample holds a few counts of this clonotype. The chain recombines TRBV7-9 with TRBJ1-4; 9 bases agree with TRBD1. This CDR3 has 15 residues. With V trimmed by 1 base and J by 6 bases, 3 bases remained unmatched. CDR1 and CDR2 from the germline V gene are SEHNR and FQNEAQ (reference sequence). The CDR3 region is CASSLGDREDEKLFF. DNA for the CDR3: TGTGCCAGCAGCTTAGGGGACAGGGAGGATGAAAAACTGTTTTTT.

This clonotype was seen a handful of times. The chain is built from TRBV5-1 and TRBJ2-5; 9 nucleotides line up with TRBD2. This CDR3 comprises 15 residues. In germline, CDR1 is SGHRS, CDR2 YFSETQ. Germline trimming cut 4 bases from V and 2 bases from J; bases unmatched to any gene: 6. The CDR3 region is CASSVLSGSQETQYF. CDR3 DNA sequence: TGCGCCAGCAGCGTTCTTAGCGGGAGTCAAGAGACCCAGTACTTC. Supplemented by reference TRBV5-1 and TRBJ2-5, the full variable domain reads KAGVTQTPRYLIKTRGQQVTLSCSPISGHRSVSWYQQTPGQGLQFLFEYFSETQRNKGNFPGRFSGRQFSNSRSEMNVSTLELGDSALYLCASSVLSGSQETQYFGPGTRLLVL.

A few counts support this clonotype. The gene calls are TRBV7-2 and TRBJ2-7; 9 bases line up with TRBD1. The CDR3 is made up of 14 amino acids. J gave up 3 bases and V 5 bases, and 5 bases lay outside the gene matches. Germline CDR1 reads SGHTA; CDR2 reads FQGNSA. This CDR3 is CASSTGTGRYEQYF. The CDR3 DNA follows: TGTGCCAGCAGCACCGGGACAGGGCGCTACGAGCAGTACTTC.